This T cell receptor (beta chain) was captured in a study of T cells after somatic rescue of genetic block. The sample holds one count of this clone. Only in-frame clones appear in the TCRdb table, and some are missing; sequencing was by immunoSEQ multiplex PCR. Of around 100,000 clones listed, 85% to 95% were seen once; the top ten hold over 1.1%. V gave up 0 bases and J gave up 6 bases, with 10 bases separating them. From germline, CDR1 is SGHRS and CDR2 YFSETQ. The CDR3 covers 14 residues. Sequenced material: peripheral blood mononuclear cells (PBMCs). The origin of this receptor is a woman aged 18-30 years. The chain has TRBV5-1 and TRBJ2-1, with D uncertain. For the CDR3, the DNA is TGCGCCAGCAGCTTGGTATCAGAGCCCAATGAGCAGTTCTTC. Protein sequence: CASSLVSEPNEQFF.